The present entry profiles one T cell receptor beta chain with its context. Its recognized antigen is unknown. No much larger clonotype is one base removed from it; base qualities were not supplied. This sample is part of a study of blood T cell repertoires in COVID-19 (dated by TCRdb to 2020 to 2021). At the level of the whole study: Samples from collaborators originated in the United States, Italy and Spain and spanned both the acute and convalescent phases of COVID-19. The repertoires were made available in a free public database intended to serve as a resource for research on the immune response to SARS-CoV-2. Sample metadata almost always included a de-identified subject ID, COVID-19 status, age in years and sex. The material from the prospective study consisted of cDNA or gDNA derived from T cells, B-cell-depleted T cells, or PBMCs. The dataset comprised deeply sampled blood TCRbeta repertoires from subjects exposed to, actively infected with, or recovered from COVID-19. Where available, HLA class I and class II types were obtained from metadata supplied by the sample provider rather than from assay-based typing. Samples came from the ongoing ImmuneRACE study (first 160 participants) plus 1,254 subjects from 6 global collaborators.

Clipping removes 0 bases from V and 5 bases from J, with 6 as the unmatched junction base count. Spanning cysteine to phenylalanine, the CDR3 consists of 16 amino acids. Of all the DNA, just the CDR3 is kept, 48 bases in frame from base 1. CDR1 and CDR2, looked up from the germline V gene, are MGHRA and YSYEKL. The immunoSEQ Assay, a bias-controlled multiplex PCR, was used to amplify TCRbeta CDR3 regions from genomic DNA. From the authors' description of their analysis: The number of nucleated cells in each sample was estimated from the amplification of reference gene primers within the assay. To quantify the absolute abundance of each unique TCRbeta CDR3 rearrangement, sequence reads were collapsed and filtered. For each sample, productive Simpson clonality was calculated by taking the square root of Simpson's diversity index across productive rearrangements. Entries here come from immuneACCESS through TCRdb and include only in-frame sequences with V and J called. Some clones fail to appear in such tables; in the studies checked, an unresolved V gene covers under half of the shortfall, and the cause of the remainder is unknown. V, J and clone size were drawn from that table, and D and trimming were deduced from the DNA. This sample holds hundreds of thousands of clones; about nine tenths were observed only once. The top ten clones comprise less than 20% of the sample.

Findings and caveats that apply to the study as a whole: How much clinical and demographic metadata was included differed by source and by participant, and the metadata was provided uncurated.

Enrolling through a virtual design, the prospective study's participants ranged in age from roughly 18 to 89 years and lived across 20 to 30 United States geographic areas. To assign participants to cohorts, the prospective study relied on clinical history that participants themselves reported in a screening survey and a study questionnaire. For ImmuneRACE Cohort 3, a participant was defined as recovered based on two consecutive negative NP/OP PCR tests, clearance by a healthcare professional, or resolution of symptoms. In the prospective study, whole blood, serum and a nasopharyngeal or oropharyngeal swab were collected from each participant by mobile phlebotomists. Over a 2-month period, participants in the prospective study had the option of providing additional blood draws and questionnaires. Prospective study blood samples were shipped either frozen or at room temperature before DNA extraction.

The sequencing input was PBMCs or T cells enriched from blood (not recorded which). This clonotype was obtained from a man between 18 and 29 years old who had recovered from COVID-19. The rearrangement combines TRBV4-1 with TRBJ2-5, with 10 bases in between that match TRBD2. The CDR3 region: CASSQDGAGGRETQYF. The nucleotide sequence is TGCGCCAGCAGCCAAGATGGAGCGGGGGGGAGGGAGACCCAGTACTTC.